The next 31 T cell receptor beta chains were all read from a single sample in a study of cytomegalovirus exposure and HLA in healthy donors (dated by TCRdb to 2015 to 2018). Preparation of the library involved the immunoSEQ multiplex PCR assay. A mixture of 60 forward primers for TCR Vbeta segments and 13 reverse primers for TCR Jbeta segments was used in the multiplex PCR. In its TCRdb copy, this immuneACCESS table keeps in-frame sequences only and misses some clones. Where compared with another copy, unresolved V genes explain less than half of these, and the others have no known cause. Counted in this sample were some 150,000 clones; roughly 80% of them appeared once. Together, the top ten hold approximately 4.5% of the sample. Sequencing was carried out using PBMCs. These receptors were collected from a man aged 30 to 39 in good health and CMV-seronegative.

This rearrangement joins TRBV27 to TRBJ2-7, with TRBD2 identical over 10 bases. J lost 0 bases, V lost 6 bases, and 2 bases had no gene match. This CDR3 comprises 14 residues. From germline, CDR1 is MNHEY and CDR2 SMNVEV (reference sequence). CDR3: CASSWTSGSYEQYF. In nucleotides, the CDR3 is TGTGCCAGCAGCTGGACTAGCGGCTCCTACGAGCAGTACTTC.

V usage is TRBV27 and J usage is TRBJ1-2; a possible D gene is TRBD1 (5 bases). The CDR3 totals 17 residues. Germline lookup yields CDR1 MNHEY and CDR2 SMNVEV (reference sequence). Trimming took off 5 bases at V and 4 bases at J, with 23 bases between the two ends. In DNA form, the CDR3 reads TGTGCCAGCAGTCTTAGGTCCCAGGGCCACGAACTCTATGGCTACACCTTC. Translation: CASSLRSQGHELYGYTF.

V gene TRBV7-8 combines with J gene TRBJ2-3; 7 bases match TRBD1. Germline CDR1 reads SGHVS; CDR2 reads FQNEAQ. The junction had 3 bases not matched to a gene; V was cut back by 1 base and J by 5 bases. The length of the CDR3 is 14 residues. CDR3 amino acids: CASSLGGQIDTQYF. CDR3 in DNA: TGTGCCAGCAGCTTAGGGGGACAGATAGATACGCAGTATTTT.

The rearrangement links TRBV7-9 to TRBJ2-2, with D possibly matching TRBD2 (7 bases). The germline CDR1 and CDR2 sequences are SEHNR and FQNEAQ (reference sequence). The CDR3 loop spans 15 amino acids. The germline V and J ends were trimmed by 2 bases and 5 bases, with 12 bases remaining between them. CDR3 sequence reads: CASSLRTAGTGELFF. In DNA form, the CDR3 reads TGTGCCAGCAGCTTAAGGACAGCGGGAACCGGGGAGCTGTTTTTT.

The chain couples TRBV5-1 to TRBJ2-1; tentatively, D is TRBD2 (7 bases). Germline CDR1 and CDR2: SGHRS and YFSETQ. The V and J ends lost 0 bases and 10 bases respectively, with 8 bases between them. The CDR3 is 12 residues long. The CDR3 bases are TGCGCCAGCAGCTTGGGCGGGGGCGAGCAGTTCTTC. Amino acid sequence: CASSLGGGEQFF.

The chain has TRBV6-1 and TRBJ2-1, with 12 positions matching TRBD2. CDR1 MNHNS and CDR2 SASEGT come from the germline V gene. Trimming cost V 10 bases and J 7 bases; bases outside gene matches: 5. CDR3 length equals 13 residues. CDR3 protein: CAMSSGGGNEQFF. The CDR3 region has the DNA TGTGCCATGTCTAGCGGGGGGGGGAATGAGCAGTTCTTC.

In its sample, this clone was seen a few times. V usage is TRBV9 and J usage is TRBJ2-3; 10 positions agree with TRBD2. This CDR3 comprises 16 residues. Germline lookup yields CDR1 SGDLS and CDR2 YYNGEE. Losses at the gene ends were 3 bases for V and 0 bases for J; bases not matched to a gene: 4. This chain's CDR3 is CASSAGTSASTDTQYF. The CDR3 region has the DNA TGTGCCAGCAGCGCCGGGACTAGCGCAAGCACAGATACGCAGTATTTT.

CDR3 sequence (DNA): TGTGCCAGCAGCCCAGACCGCCTAGCGGGAGTCGAGCAGTACTTC. It specifies CASSPDRLAGVEQYF. The V call is TRBV9, the J call TRBJ2-7; 10 nucleotides match TRBD2. CDR1 is SGDLS, CDR2 YYNGEE, per germline. CDR3 size: 15 residues. The junction had 10 bases not matched to a gene; V was cut back by 4 bases and J by 6 bases. Filled out from reference TRBV9 and TRBJ2-7, the complete variable domain reads DSGVTQTPKHLITATGQRVTLRCSPRSGDLSVYWYQQSLDQGLQFLIQYYNGEERAKGNILERFSAQQFPDLHSELNLSSLELGDSALYFCASSPDRLAGVEQYFGPGTRLTVT.

This sequence joins TRBV10-3 and TRBJ2-3, with D tentatively TRBD1 (6 bases). Looked up from germline, CDR1 is ENHRY and CDR2 is SYGVKD. The CDR3 runs to 14 residues. The ends were cut back, 2 bases at V and 10 bases at J, with 16 bases in the middle. The CDR3 protein is CAISEDLSGQAQYF. The CDR3 DNA follows: TGTGCCATCAGTGAGGATTTATCGGGACAAGCGCAGTATTTT.

Concerning this clone: Mismatch with germline at one junction end may stem from a read error. The chain is built from TRBV7-9 and TRBJ1-1, with TRBD1 matching 8 bases. Germline V lookup: CDR1 SEHNR, CDR2 FQNEAQ (reference sequence). The CDR3 is made up of 15 amino acids. CDR3 in amino acids: CSSSLSGQVNTEAFF. CDR3 nucleotide sequence: TGTTCCAGCAGCTTATCGGGACAGGTGAACACTGAAGCTTTCTTT.

The CDR3 DNA reads as TGTGCCTGGAGTACCGGAGGGATCTCCTACGAGCAGTACTTC. Translating it yields CAWSTGGISYEQYF. V is TRBV30 and J is TRBJ2-7, with D possibly TRBD2 on 6 matching bases. Trimming removed 2 bases from V and 0 bases from J, with 11 bases in between. CDR1 is GTSNPN, CDR2 SVGIG, per germline (reference sequence). This CDR3 has 14 amino acids. Variable domain in full (rest from reference TRBV30 and TRBJ2-7): SQTIHQWPATLVQPVGSPLSLECTVEGTSNPNLYWYRQAAGRGLQLLFYSVGIGQISSEVPQNLSASRPQDRQFILSSKKLLLSDSGFYLCAWSTGGISYEQYFGPGTRLTVT.

Only a few counts were recorded for this clone. V and J are TRBV30 and TRBJ1-4, with 7 bases matching TRBD1. CDR1 and CDR2 (germline): GTSNPN, SVGIG (reference sequence). The junction had 11 bases not matched to a gene; V was cut back by 0 bases and J by 7 bases. CDR3 length: 16 amino acids. CDR3 loop: CAWSVRGRESGEKLFF. In DNA, the CDR3 is TGTGCCTGGAGTGTAAGGGGGCGCGAGAGTGGTGAAAAACTGTTTTTT.

V usage is TRBV29-1 and J usage is TRBJ2-3; TRBD1 might be the D (6 bases). Trimming stripped 4 bases from V and 0 bases from J, with 11 bases between. CDR1 SQVTM and CDR2 ANQGSEA come from the germline V gene. The CDR3 runs 14 residues. The DNA for the CDR3 is TGCAGCGTTGGCTTCAGGGGTAGCACAGATACGCAGTATTTT. It is translated as CSVGFRGSTDTQYF.

The chain recombines TRBV27 with TRBJ2-2; unclear D gene. V lost 3 bases and J lost 7, with 6 bases in between. The CDR3 sequence is 12 residues long. Germline loops: CDR1 MNHEY, CDR2 SMNVEV (reference sequence). The CDR3 DNA reads TGTGCCAGCAGTTTCGGAGTCGGGGAGCTGTTTTTT. Its protein product is CASSFGVGELFF.

The rearrangement uses TRBV18 and TRBJ1-1; 9 bases are a match to TRBD1. CDR3 size: 15 residues. Germline V gives CDR1 KGHSH, CDR2 LQKENI. After removal of 3 bases from V and 0 bases from J, the junction contained 2 bases not matched to a gene. For the CDR3, the DNA is TGTGCCAGCTCACCCGGACAGGGGTTGAACACTGAAGCTTTCTTT. Amino acid sequence: CASSPGQGLNTEAFF.

V is TRBV5-6 and J is TRBJ2-7, with unresolved D. Trimming cost V 0 bases and J 4 bases, with 5 bases left between them. The CDR3 has 12 amino acids. Germline V lookup: CDR1 SGHDT, CDR2 YYEEEE. This CDR3 is CASSLGRYEQYF. Here the CDR3 DNA reads TGTGCCAGCAGCTTGGGCAGGTACGAGCAGTACTTC.

The V call is TRBV30, the J call TRBJ1-2; 8 nucleotides agree with TRBD1. The CDR3 is 16 amino acids. V trimming: 1 base; J trimming: 8 bases; junction bases outside the gene matches: 15. The germline gives CDR1 GTSNPN, CDR2 SVGIG (reference sequence). The CDR3 loop reads CAWSASWTGPTGGYTF. The CDR3 coding sequence is TGTGCCTGGAGTGCCAGTTGGACAGGGCCCACTGGAGGCTACACCTTC.

V and J are TRBV15 and TRBJ2-7, with TRBD1 identical over 10 bases. Trimming cost V 0 bases and J 6 bases; bases outside gene matches: 8. Germline CDR1 LNHNV, CDR2 YYDKDF (reference sequence). The CDR3 runs 16 residues. The CDR3 loop reads CATSRDRGQGTGEQYF. CDR3 DNA sequence: TGTGCCACCAGCAGAGATCGGGGACAGGGGACGGGCGAGCAGTACTTC.

The J gene is TRBJ2-1, the V gene TRBV6-5; no firm D call. From germline, CDR1 is MNHEY and CDR2 SVGAGI. V was trimmed by 7 bases and J by 4 bases, leaving 11 bases between them. The CDR3 has 13 amino acids. The CDR3 DNA follows: TGTGCCAGCACTAGAAGCCCTTACAATGAGCAGTTCTTC. Protein: CASTRSPYNEQFF.

In this sample, this clone turned up once. V and J are TRBV18 and TRBJ2-7; maybe TRBD2 (7 bases). Trimming shortened V by 6 bases and J by 3 bases, and 30 bases separated the two germline ends. The CDR3 is made up of 19 amino acids. The germline gives CDR1 KGHSH, CDR2 LQKENI. The CDR3 coding sequence is TGTGCCAGCTCCTCGCTAGGTGGACAAGGGGGGGGAGATGGCTACGAGCAGTACTTC. It codes for CASSSLGGQGGGDGYEQYF. Combining the CDR3 with reference TRBV18 and TRBJ2-7 gives the whole variable domain NAGVMQNPRHLVRRRGQEARLRCSPMKGHSHVYWYRQLPEEGLKFMVYLQKENIIDESGMPKERFSAEFPKEGPSILRIQQVVRGDSAAYFCASSSLGGQGGGDGYEQYFGPGTRLTVT.

This clone was detected only a few times. The rearrangement links TRBV6-5 to TRBJ1-5; the D gene is possibly TRBD1 (6 bases). The V gene lost 5 bases and the J gene lost 3 bases, with 8 bases spanning the gap. Germline V lookup: CDR1 MNHEY, CDR2 SVGAGI. CDR3 length: 13 amino acids. CDR3 region: CASSRTDNQPQHF. As DNA, the CDR3 is TGTGCCAGCAGTCGGACAGACAATCAGCCCCAGCATTTT.

This chain joins TRBV5-6 and TRBJ1-1; D is possibly TRBD1 (5 bases). Germline V gene sequence: CDR1 SGHDT, CDR2 YYEEEE. There are 14 residues in the CDR3. V lost 6 bases and J 3 bases, leaving 15 bases between the germline ends. The CDR3 region is CASNTIRGDTEAFF. The CDR3 bases are TGTGCCAGCAACACGATAAGGGGTGACACTGAAGCTTTCTTT.

The rearrangement links TRBV7-3 to TRBJ2-1, with 10 bases aligning to TRBD2. Germline V gene sequence: CDR1 SGHTA, CDR2 FQGTGA. CDR3 size: 16 residues. V was pared by 2 bases and J by 9 bases, with 10 bases of the junction left unmatched. CDR3: CASSLLTASGSVEQFF. The CDR3, as DNA: TGTGCCAGCAGCTTACTTACTGCTAGCGGGAGTGTTGAGCAGTTCTTC.

The CDR3 is CASSPSTGTLFNEQFF. The CDR3 coding sequence is TGTGCCAGTAGTCCCTCCACAGGGACCCTATTCAATGAGCAGTTCTTC. The chain recombines TRBV19 with TRBJ2-1; D perhaps matches TRBD1 (6 bases). Germline loops: CDR1 LNHDA, CDR2 SQIVND (reference sequence). The V end was cut by 5 bases, the J end by 6 bases, with 20 bases between. The CDR3 has 16 residues.

This chain uses TRBV6-1 with TRBJ1-6; D is uncertain. The germline V and J ends were trimmed by 2 bases and 10 bases, with 9 bases remaining between them. The CDR3 spans 13 residues. Germline-derived CDR1 and CDR2 are MNHNS and SASEGT. For the CDR3, the DNA is TGTGCCAGCAGTGAATCTTGGGAGTCACCCCTCCACTTT. The encoded protein is CASSESWESPLHF.

Notes on this clone: This specimen includes other DNA sequences encoding the same CDR3. This chain joins TRBV5-1 and TRBJ1-2; a weak D match, TRBD1 (6 bases). The CDR3 consists of 13 residues. The germline CDR1 and CDR2 sequences are SGHRS and YFSETQ. The V end lost 2 bases, the J end lost 3 bases, and 8 bases lay between the germline ends. The chain's CDR3 is CASSLNRDYGYTF. DNA for the CDR3: TGCGCCAGCAGCTTAAACAGGGACTATGGCTACACCTTC.

This sequence joins TRBV6-6 and TRBJ1-2; 7 bases align to TRBD1. J gave up 6 bases and V 7 bases, and 8 bases lay outside the gene matches. The germline gives CDR1 MNHNY, CDR2 SVGAGI (reference sequence). This CDR3 is built from 13 residues. Here the CDR3 DNA reads TGTGCCAGCACCGGCAAGGGGGCAGATGGCTACACCTTC. It specifies CASTGKGADGYTF.

The CDR3 nucleotides read TGTGCCAGCAGCGGGGGGGTAGAGTCCCCCTCCTACGAGCAGTACTTC. Translated, it gives CASSGGVESPSYEQYF. The chain has TRBV9 and TRBJ2-5, with a tentative D call TRBD2 (6 bases). Matching the DNA end better, TRBJ2-7 makes the J call doubtful. Per germline, CDR1 SGDLS and CDR2 YYNGEE. The CDR3 has 16 amino acids.

V is TRBV28 and J is TRBJ1-2; D is unresolved. The germline V and J ends were trimmed by 2 bases and 9 bases, with 10 bases remaining between them. The V gene's germline CDR1 is MDHEN and CDR2 SYDVKM. The CDR3 is 12 amino acids. CDR3 sequence reads: CASSLGGQSYTF. The CDR3 bases are TGTGCCAGCAGTTTAGGTGGGCAGAGCTACACCTTC.

This clone occurred a few times. The gene calls are TRBV10-3 and TRBJ1-5; no firm D call. The CDR3 covers 15 residues. Per germline, CDR1 ENHRY and CDR2 SYGVKD. The V and J ends lost 1 base and 4 bases respectively, with 11 bases between them. The CDR3 DNA sequence: TGTGCCATCAGTGAGTTGTGGTCACAGAATCAGCCCCAGCATTTT. Protein product: CAISELWSQNQPQHF.

The chain recombines TRBV2 with TRBJ2-2; D perhaps matches TRBD1 (5 bases). Germline-derived CDR1 and CDR2 are SNHLY and FYNNEI. This CDR3 has 16 residues. Trimming left V 7 bases short and J 4 bases short, with 19 bases between. CDR3 bases: TGTGCCAGCACGAAGGTAAAGGGGAAAAGCACCGGGGAGCTGTTTTTT. Its translation: CASTKVKGKSTGELFF.